Below, one T cell receptor beta chain is given with its context. This CDR3 has 14 residues. Germline values: CDR1 LNHDA, CDR2 SQIVND (reference sequence). The J segment lost 2 bases and the V segment lost 5 bases, leaving 5 bases of the junction unmatched. This sample was included in a study of blood T cell repertoires in COVID-19. Study in general: PBMCs, B-cell-depleted T cells, or T cells provided the cDNA or gDNA that made up the material.

Seattle's enrolled individuals joined amid active infection and were then monitored longitudinally. As handled by the study authors: Estimated nucleated cell counts came from reference gene primer amplification. Here immunoSEQ multiplex PCR was the method, and the copy in TCRdb shows in-frame clones only, minus some. V and J calls and clone size come straight from that table; D and trimming were deduced from the DNA. The data contain roughly 210,000 clones, approximately 80% of them seen just once; the ten biggest clones take up roughly a tenth. Specimen: peripheral blood. This TCR derives from a woman older than 75 with COVID-19, enrolled during active disease. J is TRBJ2-5 and V is TRBV19, with 7 bases that match TRBD1. The CDR3 spells CASSSGTAQETQYF. CDR3 DNA: TGTGCCAGTAGTTCCGGGACAGCTCAAGAGACCCAGTACTTC.